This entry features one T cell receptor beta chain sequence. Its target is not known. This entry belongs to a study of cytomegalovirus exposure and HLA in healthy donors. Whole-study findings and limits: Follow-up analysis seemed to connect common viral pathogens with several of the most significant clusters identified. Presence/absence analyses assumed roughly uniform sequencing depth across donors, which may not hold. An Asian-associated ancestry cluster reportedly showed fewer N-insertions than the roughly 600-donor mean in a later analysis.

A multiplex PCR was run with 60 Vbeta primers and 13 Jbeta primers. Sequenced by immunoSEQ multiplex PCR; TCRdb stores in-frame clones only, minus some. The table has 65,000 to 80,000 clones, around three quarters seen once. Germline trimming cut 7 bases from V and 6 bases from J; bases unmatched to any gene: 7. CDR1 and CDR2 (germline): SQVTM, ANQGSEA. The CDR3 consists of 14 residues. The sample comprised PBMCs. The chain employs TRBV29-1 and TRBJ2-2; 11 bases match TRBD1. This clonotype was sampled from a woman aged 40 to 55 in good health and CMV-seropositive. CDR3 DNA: TGCAGCGCAATAGGGACAGGGGGGCCCGGGGAGCTGTTTTTT. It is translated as CSAIGTGGPGELFF.